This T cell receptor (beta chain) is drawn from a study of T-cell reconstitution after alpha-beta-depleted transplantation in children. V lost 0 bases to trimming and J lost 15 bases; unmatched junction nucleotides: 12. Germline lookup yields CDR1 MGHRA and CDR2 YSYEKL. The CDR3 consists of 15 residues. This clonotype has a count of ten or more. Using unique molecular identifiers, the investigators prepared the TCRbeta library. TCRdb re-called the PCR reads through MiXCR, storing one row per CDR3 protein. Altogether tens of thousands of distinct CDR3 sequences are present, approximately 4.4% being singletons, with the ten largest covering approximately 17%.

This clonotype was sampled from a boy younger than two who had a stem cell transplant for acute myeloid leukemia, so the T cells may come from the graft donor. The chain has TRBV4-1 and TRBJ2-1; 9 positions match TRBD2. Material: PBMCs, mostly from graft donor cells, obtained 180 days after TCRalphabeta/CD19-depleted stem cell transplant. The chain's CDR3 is CASSQEGGGGAEWFF. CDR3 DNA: TGCGCCAGCAGCCAAGAGGGAGGCGGGGGGGCCGAGTGGTTCTTC.